These 29 T cell receptor beta chains came from one sample sequenced in a study of vaccination and CD4 T cells after COVID-19. Oncomine TCR Beta short-read sequencing was applied to DNA from cultured CD4+ T cells. TCRdb itself ran the PCR reads through MiXCR, one entry per CDR3 protein. The table has some 5,000 distinct CDR3 sequences, 65% to 80% seen once. Described treatment: roughly 10-day PBMC culture with coronavirus spike peptide pools or control peptides (ViraFEST assay). No antigens are known for them. Source material: CD4+ T cells from blood, cultured in vitro. The receptors were gathered from a human donor who had recovered from COVID-19.

The genes are TRBV7-8 and TRBJ2-3, with 7 bases that match TRBD1. The CDR3 covers 16 residues. Germline trimming cut 1 base from V and 2 bases from J; bases unmatched to any gene: 6. From germline, CDR1 is SGHVS and CDR2 FQNEAQ. The CDR3 protein is CASSLVSGQATDTQYF. The CDR3 DNA reads as TGTGCCAGCAGCTTAGTGTCCGGACAGGCCACAGATACGCAGTATTTT.

V usage is TRBV4-2 and J usage is TRBJ2-1; 11 nucleotides match TRBD1. The V and J ends lost 3 bases and 9 bases, in that order; junction bases with no gene match: 4. The CDR3 totals 14 residues. The V gene's germline CDR1 is LGHNA and CDR2 YNFKEQ. Here the CDR3 DNA reads TGTGCCAGCAGCCATGGGACAGGGGGTGGTGAGCAGTTCTTC. Translating it yields CASSHGTGGGEQFF.

The chain links TRBV20-1 to TRBJ2-3; 8 bases agree with TRBD2. This CDR3 spans 13 amino acids. The germline CDR1 and CDR2 sequences are DFQATT and SNEGSKA (reference sequence). V gave up 5 bases and J gave up 6 bases; unmatched junction bases: 7. CDR3 nucleotide sequence: TGCAGTGCTCTCCGGGGGGGCAGGGATACGCAGTATTTT. Its translation: CSALRGGRDTQYF.

The chain is built from TRBV6-1 and TRBJ1-2, with 7 bases matching TRBD1. Trimming cost V 6 bases and J 6 bases; bases outside gene matches: 7. The germline CDR1 and CDR2 sequences are MNHNS and SASEGT. This CDR3 has 13 residues. CDR3 residues: CASRGDRVHGYTF. The CDR3 DNA follows: TGTGCCAGCAGGGGAGACAGGGTACATGGCTACACCTTC.

This chain joins TRBV6-1 and TRBJ1-2, with a weak D call TRBD1 (5 bases). V was shortened by 0 bases and J by 4 bases, with 9 bases between the two germline ends. Germline CDR1 and CDR2: MNHNS and SASEGT. The CDR3 contains 14 residues. CDR3 DNA sequence: TGTGCCAGCAGTGAAGCGCTCGGGGGCTATGGCTACACCTTC. It yields the protein CASSEALGGYGYTF.

The chain couples TRBV6-1 to TRBJ1-2; 8 positions match TRBD1. This CDR3 has 15 residues. Per the germline V gene, CDR1 is MNHNS and CDR2 is SASEGT. V dropped 4 bases and J dropped 4; count of bases not matched to a gene: 8. The CDR3 sequence is CASSGGNRGTYGYTF. The CDR3 bases are TGTGCCAGCAGTGGGGGTAACAGGGGGACCTATGGCTACACCTTC.

The chain employs TRBV6-1 and TRBJ1-1; 10 nucleotides agree with TRBD1. The CDR3 is 13 amino acids. CDR1 is MNHNS, CDR2 SASEGT, per germline. V trimming: 6 bases; J trimming: 7 bases; junction bases outside the gene matches: 5. Written as DNA, the CDR3 is TGTGCCAGCAGCGTAGGACAGGGGGGTGAAGCTTTCTTT. This codes for CASSVGQGGEAFF.

The chain joins TRBV6-1 to TRBJ2-7; 10 bases map to TRBD1. Losses at the gene ends were 5 bases for V and 3 bases for J; bases not matched to a gene: 7. CDR1 and CDR2 (germline): MNHNS, SASEGT. The CDR3 loop spans 15 amino acids. The CDR3 loop is CASSTGTGAFYEQYF. CDR3 nucleotide sequence: TGTGCCAGCAGTACGGGGACAGGGGCCTTCTACGAGCAGTACTTC.

The chain has TRBV2 and TRBJ2-5; the D gene is possibly TRBD2 (6 bases). The CDR3 length is 14 residues. Germline-derived CDR1 and CDR2 are SNHLY and FYNNEI. V dropped 4 bases and J dropped 3 bases, with 12 bases sitting between them. The CDR3 sequence is CASSVYGGEETQYF. The CDR3 coding sequence is TGTGCCAGCAGTGTTTACGGAGGGGAAGAGACCCAGTACTTC.

This clonotype showed up just once. The chain is built from TRBV27 and TRBJ2-1, with TRBD2 as a possible D gene (7 bases). Germline lookup yields CDR1 MNHEY and CDR2 SMNVEV (reference sequence). CDR3 length equals 19 residues. V gave up 6 bases and J gave up 4 bases, with 28 bases separating them. The CDR3 loop reads CASSRSGGRWGGTYNEQFF. The CDR3, as DNA: TGTGCCAGCAGCCGGTCTGGGGGTAGGTGGGGGGGCACGTACAATGAGCAGTTCTTC.

The V gene is TRBV20-1, the J gene TRBJ1-5, with no clear D. This CDR3 is 13 amino acids long. V was cut by 0 bases and J by 4 bases, with 7 bases left in between. Germline CDR1 DFQATT, CDR2 SNEGSKA (reference sequence). CDR3 DNA sequence: TGCAGTGCTAGAGATCCGTCTAATCAGCCCCAGCATTTT. Its protein product is CSARDPSNQPQHF.

The chain is built from TRBV6-4 and TRBJ1-6; 10 positions agree with TRBD1. The germline V gene encodes CDR1 MRHNA and CDR2 SNTAGT. The CDR3 runs to 14 residues. V gave up 2 bases and J gave up 9 bases; unmatched junction bases: 1. For the CDR3, the DNA is TGTGCCAGCAGTGACGGGACAGGGGTTTCACCCCTCCACTTT. It specifies CASSDGTGVSPLHF.

This sequence joins TRBV20-1 and TRBJ1-5; D might be TRBD1 (5 bases). This CDR3 has 14 residues. V shed 6 bases and J shed 6 bases, with 18 bases lying between them. In germline, CDR1 is DFQATT, CDR2 SNEGSKA (reference sequence). The CDR3 region is CSAAAPGLFQPQHF. DNA for the CDR3: TGCAGTGCCGCCGCACCAGGGTTATTTCAGCCCCAGCATTTT.

On this clonotype itself: The germline gene is not matched at one end of the junction; a read error may be the cause. The rearrangement joins TRBV24-1 to TRBJ2-7; 11 nucleotides line up with TRBD2. The CDR3 has 15 residues. Germline CDR1 reads KGHDR; CDR2 reads SFDVKD. CDR3 in DNA: TGTGCCACCAGTGACACCGGGACTAGCGGTCTCGAGCAGCACTTC. The encoded protein is CATSDTGTSGLEQHF.

V and J are TRBV7-8 and TRBJ2-7; 10 bases match TRBD2. The CDR3 is 16 amino acids. V lost 0 bases, J lost 4 bases, and 6 bases stayed unmatched. The germline CDR1 and CDR2 sequences are SGHVS and FQNEAQ. The CDR3 is CASSLAELAGGYEQYF. CDR3 in DNA: TGTGCCAGCAGCTTAGCTGAATTAGCGGGAGGATACGAGCAGTACTTC. Based on the CDR3 plus reference TRBV7-8 and TRBJ2-7, the full variable domain is GAGVSQSPRYKVAKRGQDVALRCDPISGHVSLFWYQQALGQGPEFLTYFQNEAQLDKSGLPSDRFFAERPEGSVSTLKIQRTQQEDSAVYLCASSLAELAGGYEQYFGPGTRLTVT.

The chain is built from TRBV20-1 and TRBJ1-5; maybe TRBD1 (5 bases). V gave up 0 bases and J gave up 7 bases, with 13 bases separating them. The germline V gene has CDR1 DFQATT and CDR2 SNEGSKA (reference sequence). The CDR3 is 14 amino acids. The CDR3 sequence: CSAREGPSLQPQHF. DNA of the CDR3: TGCAGTGCTAGAGAGGGGCCCTCATTGCAGCCCCAGCATTTT.

This chain links TRBV5-6 with TRBJ1-1; D might be TRBD1 (5 bases). CDR3 size: 13 residues. V lost 5 bases and J 6 bases, leaving 14 bases between the germline ends. Germline V gene sequence: CDR1 SGHDT, CDR2 YYEEEE. The CDR3 bases are TGTGCCAGCAGGCCATCAGGAGGGGCTGAAGCTTTCTTT. The encoded protein is CASRPSGGAEAFF.

This rearrangement joins TRBV7-9 to TRBJ2-7; D might be TRBD1 (5 bases). V was clipped by 1 base and J by 0 bases, with 7 bases between them. This CDR3 has 14 residues. CDR1 SEHNR and CDR2 FQNEAQ come from the germline V gene (reference sequence). The CDR3 region is CASSLDRFSYEQYF. As DNA, the CDR3 is TGTGCCAGCAGCTTAGACAGGTTCTCCTACGAGCAGTACTTC.

This clonotype was picked up a small number of times. The J gene is TRBJ1-2, the V gene TRBV20-1, with TRBD1 as a possible D gene (6 bases). The germline V gene has CDR1 DFQATT and CDR2 SNEGSKA (reference sequence). Deletions cut 3 bases from V and 3 bases from J, with 11 bases between. The CDR3 contains 13 residues. DNA of the CDR3: TGCAGTGCTAGTTCAGGGGTCGACTATGGCTACACCTTC. As protein: CSASSGVDYGYTF.

This chain links TRBV19 with TRBJ1-5; possible D gene TRBD1, 6 bases. Trimming removed 4 bases from V and 9 bases from J, with 19 bases in between. Germline V gene lookup returns CDR1 LNHDA and CDR2 SQIVND (reference sequence). This CDR3 region has 15 residues. In DNA, the CDR3 is TGTGCCAGTAGTAGGACTGGGACAAGAGGCTGGCCCCAGCATTTT. As protein: CASSRTGTRGWPQHF. The variable domain in full, with the rest retrieved from reference TRBV19 and TRBJ1-5, is DGGITQSPKYLFRKEGQNVTLSCEQNLNHDAMYWYRQDPGQGLRLIYYSQIVNDFQKGDIAEGYSVSREKKESFPLTVTSAQKNPTAFYLCASSRTGTRGWPQHFGDGTRLSIL.

The chain uses TRBV20-1 and TRBJ1-2; 7 bases fit TRBD1. The CDR3 has 12 amino acids. Per the germline V gene, CDR1 is DFQATT and CDR2 is SNEGSKA (reference sequence). V gave up 4 bases and J gave up 3 bases; unmatched junction bases: 2. CDR3 sequence: CSATQGDYGYTF. The CDR3 bases are TGCAGTGCTACCCAGGGGGACTATGGCTACACCTTC.

CDR3 sequence: CASSLQGQGDEQYF. CDR3 DNA: TGTGCCAGCAGCCTACAGGGACAGGGGGACGAGCAGTACTTC. This chain joins TRBV6-1 and TRBJ2-7; TRBD1 aligns across 11 bases. After removal of 6 bases from V and 5 bases from J, the junction contained 6 bases not matched to a gene. CDR3 length equals 14 residues. From germline, CDR1 is MNHNS and CDR2 SASEGT.

This chain links TRBV6-2 or TRBV6-3 with TRBJ1-2; 8 bases line up with TRBD1. Germline V gene lookup returns CDR1 MNHEY and CDR2 SVGEGT. The CDR3 spans 14 residues. Trimming took 3 bases from V and 6 from J; bases not matched to a gene: 6. The chain's CDR3 is CASSYIDRGDGYTF. Written as DNA, the CDR3 is TGTGCCAGCAGTTATATCGACAGGGGAGATGGCTACACCTTC.

This clonotype was observed once. V usage is TRBV19 and J usage is TRBJ2-7, with a tentative D call TRBD2 (6 bases). V shed 1 base and J shed 5 bases, with 6 bases lying between them. Germline V gene data show CDR1 as LNHDA and CDR2 as SQIVND (reference sequence). The CDR3 has 12 residues. The CDR3: CASSIASDEQYF. The CDR3 nucleotides are TGTGCCAGTAGTATAGCTAGCGACGAGCAGTACTTC.

The chain recombines TRBV12-3 or TRBV12-4 with TRBJ1-6; D is possibly TRBD1 (5 bases). Trimming shortened V by 4 bases and J by 8 bases, and 15 bases separated the two germline ends. The CDR3 consists of 15 residues. The CDR3 loop reads CASSSGPTEDSPLHF. The DNA for the CDR3 is TGTGCCAGCAGTTCGGGACCGACGGAGGATTCACCCCTCCACTTT.

V gene TRBV19 combines with J gene TRBJ1-5, with a weak D call TRBD1 (6 bases). This CDR3 has 17 amino acids. In germline, CDR1 is LNHDA, CDR2 SQIVND (reference sequence). Trimming cost V 6 bases and J 6 bases, with 24 bases left between them. The chain's CDR3 is CASRKDRMIVLGQPQHF. CDR3 DNA sequence: TGTGCCAGTAGAAAGGACAGAATGATAGTACTCGGTCAGCCCCAGCATTTT.

The V gene is TRBV11-3, the J gene TRBJ2-7; 8 nucleotides align to TRBD2. The CDR3 sequence is 14 residues long. Trimming took 5 bases from V and 5 from J; bases not matched to a gene: 8. Germline CDR1 reads SGHNT; CDR2 reads YENEEA. Here the CDR3 reads CASSPGGDGDEQYF. CDR3 DNA: TGTGCCAGCAGCCCCGGGGGGGACGGGGACGAGCAGTACTTC.

This chain joins TRBV2 and TRBJ1-2; TRBD1 might be the D (5 bases). The ends were cut back, 6 bases at V and 7 bases at J, with 18 bases in the middle. Germline assignment: CDR1 SNHLY and CDR2 FYNNEI. The length of the CDR3 is 14 residues. The CDR3 coding sequence is TGTGCCAGCAGCTTCAGCGGGCAGGGTGGTGGCTACACCTTC. Amino acids: CASSFSGQGGGYTF.

The rearrangement links TRBV11-2 to TRBJ2-7, with unresolved D. V was pared by 7 bases and J by 3 bases, with 16 bases between. CDR3 length equals 14 residues. Germline-derived CDR1 and CDR2 are SGHAT and FQNNGV. The CDR3: CASTPSLGYYEQYF. Here the CDR3 DNA reads TGTGCCAGCACCCCTTCCCTTGGCTACTACGAGCAGTACTTC.